This T cell receptor beta chain was recorded in a study of blood T cell repertoires in COVID-19. At the level of the study: The cDNA or gDNA used as material had been derived from T cells, B-cell-depleted T cells, or PBMCs.

Sequencing was performed with immunoSEQ multiplex PCR; in TCRdb, only in-frame clones are kept and a portion is missing. Seen here are about 160,000 clones, under 85% observed once, and the top ten hold roughly 3.1%. The CDR3 is 13 amino acids. In germline, CDR1 is KGHSH, CDR2 LQKENI. V lost 3 bases, J lost 1 base, and 6 bases lay in between. This sequence was found in a man aged 65-85 years with acute or convalescent COVID-19. The sequencing input was peripheral blood. The rearrangement joins TRBV18 to TRBJ1-1, with TRBD1 as a possible D gene (5 bases). Here the CDR3 DNA reads TGTGCCAGCTCACCGGGGGGGAACACTGAAGCTTTCTTT. It encodes CASSPGGNTEAFF.